This TCR beta chain was found in a study of T cell responses to AZD1222 COVID-19 vaccine. Study findings and constraints: With dominance at 160-218 and 743-854, vaccine-associated CD4 TCRs spanned spike.

Notes on this clone: What it recognizes is unknown.

Sequencing was performed with immunoSEQ multiplex PCR; in TCRdb, only in-frame clones are kept and a portion is missing. Of some 120,000 clones in the sample, approximately 86% were seen once. Second-dose intervals near 4 or 12 weeks were combined. In germline, CDR1 is WSHSY, CDR2 SAAADI. Trimming shortened V by 7 bases and J by 7 bases, and 23 bases separated the two germline ends. CDR3 length: 16 residues. The chain carries TRBV10-2 and TRBJ2-1, with TRBD2 as a possible D gene (5 bases). The receptor comes from an adult who received the AZD1222 COVID-19 vaccine. The material sequenced was peripheral blood, taken 28 days after the second AZD1222 dose. CDR3 sequence: CASKNSGRVVRNEQFF. The CDR3 bases are TGCGCCAGCAAGAACTCGGGAAGGGTCGTTAGAAATGAGCAGTTCTTC.